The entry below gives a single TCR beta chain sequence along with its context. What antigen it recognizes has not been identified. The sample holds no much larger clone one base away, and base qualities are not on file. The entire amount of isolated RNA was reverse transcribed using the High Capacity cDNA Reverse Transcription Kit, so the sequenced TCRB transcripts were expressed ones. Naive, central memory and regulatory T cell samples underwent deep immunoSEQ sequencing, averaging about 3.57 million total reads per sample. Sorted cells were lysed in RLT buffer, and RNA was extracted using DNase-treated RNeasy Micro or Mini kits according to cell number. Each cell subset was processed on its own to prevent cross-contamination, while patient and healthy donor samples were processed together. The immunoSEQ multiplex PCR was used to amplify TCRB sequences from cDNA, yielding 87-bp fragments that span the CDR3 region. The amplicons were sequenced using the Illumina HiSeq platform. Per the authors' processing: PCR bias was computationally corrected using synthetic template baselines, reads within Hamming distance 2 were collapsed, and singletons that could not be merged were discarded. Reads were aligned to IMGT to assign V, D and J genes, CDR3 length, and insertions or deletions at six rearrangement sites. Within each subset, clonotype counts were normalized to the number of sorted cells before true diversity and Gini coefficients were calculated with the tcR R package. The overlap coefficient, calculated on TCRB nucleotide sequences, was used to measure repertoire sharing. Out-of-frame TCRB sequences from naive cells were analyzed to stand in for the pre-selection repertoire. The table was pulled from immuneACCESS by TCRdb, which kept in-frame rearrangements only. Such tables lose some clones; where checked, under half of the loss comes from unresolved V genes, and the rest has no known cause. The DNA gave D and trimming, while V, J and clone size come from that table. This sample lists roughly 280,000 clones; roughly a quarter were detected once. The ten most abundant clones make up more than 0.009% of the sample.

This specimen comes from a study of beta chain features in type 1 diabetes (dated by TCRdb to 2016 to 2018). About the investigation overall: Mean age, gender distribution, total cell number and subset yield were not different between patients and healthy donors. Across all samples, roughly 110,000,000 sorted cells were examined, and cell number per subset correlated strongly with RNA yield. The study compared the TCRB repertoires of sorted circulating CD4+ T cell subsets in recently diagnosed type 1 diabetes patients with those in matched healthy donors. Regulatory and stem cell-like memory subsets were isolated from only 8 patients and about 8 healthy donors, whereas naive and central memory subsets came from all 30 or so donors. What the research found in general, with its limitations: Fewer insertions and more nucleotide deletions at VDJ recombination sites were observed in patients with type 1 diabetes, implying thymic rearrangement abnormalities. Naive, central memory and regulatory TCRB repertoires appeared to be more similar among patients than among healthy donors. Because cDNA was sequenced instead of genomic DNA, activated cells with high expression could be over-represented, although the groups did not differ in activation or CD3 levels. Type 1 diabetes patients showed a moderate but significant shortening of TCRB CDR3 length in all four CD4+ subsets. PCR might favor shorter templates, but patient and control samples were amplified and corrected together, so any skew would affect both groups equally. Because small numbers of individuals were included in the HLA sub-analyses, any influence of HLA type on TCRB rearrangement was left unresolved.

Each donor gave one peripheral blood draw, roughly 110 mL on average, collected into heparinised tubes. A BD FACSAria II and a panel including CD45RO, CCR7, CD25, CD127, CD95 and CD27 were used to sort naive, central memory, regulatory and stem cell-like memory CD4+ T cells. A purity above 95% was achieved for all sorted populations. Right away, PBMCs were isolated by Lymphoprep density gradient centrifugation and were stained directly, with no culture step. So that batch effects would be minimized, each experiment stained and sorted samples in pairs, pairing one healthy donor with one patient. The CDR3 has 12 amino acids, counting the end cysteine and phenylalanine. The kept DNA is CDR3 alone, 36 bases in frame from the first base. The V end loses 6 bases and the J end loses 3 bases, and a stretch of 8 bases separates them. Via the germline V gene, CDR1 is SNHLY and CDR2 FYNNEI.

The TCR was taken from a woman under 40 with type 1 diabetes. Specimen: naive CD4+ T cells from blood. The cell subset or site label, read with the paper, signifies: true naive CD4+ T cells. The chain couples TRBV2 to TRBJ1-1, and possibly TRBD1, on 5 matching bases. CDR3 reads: CASRTEHTEAFF. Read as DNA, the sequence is TGTGCCAGCAGGACAGAACACACTGAAGCTTTCTTT. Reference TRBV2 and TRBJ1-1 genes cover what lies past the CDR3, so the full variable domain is EPEVTQTPSHQVTQMGQEVILRCVPISNHLYFYWYRQILGQKVEFLVSFYNNEISEKSEIFDDQFSVERPDGSNFTLKIRSTKLEDSAMYFCASRTEHTEAFFGQGTRLTVV.